These 29 T cell receptor beta chains were all obtained from the same sample, sequenced in a study of blood T cells in healthy people across ages. Then a second PCR, running about 6 to 12 cycles, was carried out with a sample-barcoded 5' primer and a J-beta primer mix. A single record per CDR3 protein comes from TCRdb applying MiXCR to the 5' RACE reads. The sample records 730,000 or so distinct CDR3 sequences, roughly two fifths being singletons. The specimen was blood. The receptors here all came from a man of 80 years or more in good health.

The chain joins TRBV30 to TRBJ2-1; a possible D gene is TRBD1 (5 bases). Germline CDR1 reads GTSNPN; CDR2 reads SVGIG (reference sequence). Trimming took off 3 bases at V and 5 bases at J, with 8 bases between the two ends. The CDR3 is made up of 12 amino acids. The chain's CDR3 is CAWRQEHNEQFF. The DNA of the CDR3 is TGTGCCTGGAGACAGGAGCACAATGAGCAGTTCTTC.

The table lists this clonotype with a few counts. The chain has TRBV20-1 and TRBJ2-7; 11 bases line up with TRBD1. The CDR3 sequence is 15 residues long. V lost 0 bases to trimming and J lost 4 bases; unmatched junction nucleotides: 5. In germline, CDR1 is DFQATT, CDR2 SNEGSKA (reference sequence). CDR3 amino acids: CSARDPGQGDYEQYF. CDR3 in DNA: TGCAGTGCTAGAGACCCGGGACAGGGGGATTACGAGCAGTACTTC.

Details on this clonotype: A read error is likely, as this CDR3 ends without the conserved phenylalanine or tryptophan. CDR3 protein: CAWRLGREEAFV. CDR3 sequence (DNA): TGTGCCTGGAGACTGGGACGAGAGGAAGCTTTCGTT. The V call is TRBV30, the J call TRBJ1-1, with a possible D match to TRBD1 (5 bases). With 3 bases removed from V and 8 bases from J, the gap between germline ends came to 13 bases. Germline lookup yields CDR1 GTSNPN and CDR2 SVGIG (reference sequence). The CDR3 runs to 12 residues.

J is TRBJ2-1 and V is TRBV6-5, with 13 bases identical to TRBD2. Germline loops: CDR1 MNHEY, CDR2 SVGAGI. The CDR3 runs 15 residues. V shed 5 bases, J shed 7 bases, and the junction held 5 bases outside the gene matches. The CDR3 nucleotides are TGTGCCAGCAGTCCGTGGACTAGCGGGGGAAATGAGCAGTTCTTC. It encodes CASSPWTSGGNEQFF.

CDR3 residues: CASSLRDNTFSAQYF. The CDR3 nucleotides read TGTGCCAGCAGTTTGAGGGACAACACGTTTAGTGCGCAGTATTTT. The rearrangement uses TRBV12-3 or TRBV12-4 and TRBJ2-3; D perhaps matches TRBD1 (6 bases). V was cut by 3 bases and J by 10 bases, with 20 bases left in between. This CDR3 is built from 15 residues.

The chain is built from TRBV7-2 and TRBJ2-5; D unclear. V was trimmed by 5 bases and J by 11 bases, leaving 18 bases between them. Germline V gene data show CDR1 as SGHTA and CDR2 as FQGNSA. The CDR3 is 13 residues long. The CDR3 sequence: CASSPLGNNEQYF. The CDR3, as DNA: TGTGCCAGCAGCCCCCTTGGGAACAATGAGCAGTACTTC.

The chain links TRBV15 to TRBJ2-7, with 8 nucleotides matching TRBD1. The trim removed 3 bases at V and 3 bases at J, leaving 4 bases unmatched. Germline V gene data show CDR1 as LNHNV and CDR2 as YYDKDF (reference sequence). This CDR3 contains 14 residues. CDR3 protein: CATSSLGQGYEQYF. Written as DNA, the CDR3 is TGTGCCACCAGCAGCCTAGGACAGGGCTACGAGCAGTACTTC.

J is TRBJ2-2 and V is TRBV7-3, with D possibly being TRBD2 (5 bases). Germline V CDR1 and CDR2: SGHTA, FQGTGA. This CDR3 has 15 amino acids. V was clipped by 3 bases and J by 0 bases, with 8 bases between them. CDR3 residues: CASSFRTSNTGELFF. The CDR3 region has the DNA TGTGCCAGCAGCTTCCGGACTTCGAACACCGGGGAGCTGTTTTTT.

This clonotype was observed many times. The chain employs TRBV28 and TRBJ2-6, with 7 nucleotides matching TRBD2. CDR3 size: 15 residues. Germline loops: CDR1 MDHEN, CDR2 SYDVKM. Germline trimming cut 6 bases from V and 2 bases from J; bases unmatched to any gene: 4. The CDR3 DNA is TGTGCCAGCAGCTTACGGGGGGCTGGGGCCAACGTCCTGACTTTC. It yields the protein CASSLRGAGANVLTF.

The J gene is TRBJ1-2, the V gene TRBV14; the D is unclear. V lost 0 bases and J lost 4, with 12 bases in between. Germline CDR1 is SGHDN and CDR2 is FVKESK. CDR3 length: 15 residues. CDR3 residues: CASSQDGARGYGYTF. CDR3 coding DNA: TGTGCCAGCAGCCAAGATGGTGCGCGAGGCTATGGCTACACCTTC.

The chain recombines TRBV7-2 with TRBJ2-3, with D possibly being TRBD2 (6 bases). V was cut by 1 base and J by 0 bases, with 11 bases left in between. The V gene's germline CDR1 is SGHTA and CDR2 FQGNSA. The CDR3 spans 16 residues. The CDR3 nucleotides read TGTGCCAGCAGCTTAGGGGCAGGGAGGAGCACAGATACGCAGTATTTT. It yields the protein CASSLGAGRSTDTQYF.

In regard to this clonotype: A read error may be the cause here, since a much bigger clone is one base away. This chain uses TRBV6-2 or TRBV6-3 with TRBJ2-1; perhaps D is TRBD1 or TRBD2 (6 bases each). V was cut by 6 bases and J by 10 bases, with 22 bases left in between. Germline V gene lookup returns CDR1 MNHEY and CDR2 SVGEGT. CDR3 length: 15 amino acids. The CDR3, as DNA: TGTGCCAGCAGCCCCCGGGGACAAAAGGACTACGAGCAGTTCTTC. This translates into CASSPRGQKDYEQFF.

Many counts were recorded for this clonotype. The rearrangement links TRBV29-1 to TRBJ2-7, with 9 bases matching TRBD1. V lost 3 bases and J lost 6; bases outside the gene matches: 6. Looked up from germline, CDR1 is SQVTM and CDR2 is ANQGSEA. The CDR3 spans 13 residues. The DNA of the CDR3 is TGCAGCGTTGACGACAGGGGGACCTCCGAGCAGTACTTC. This codes for CSVDDRGTSEQYF.

A few counts support this clonotype. V gene TRBV27 combines with J gene TRBJ2-7; the D gene is possibly TRBD1 (5 bases). This CDR3 is built from 10 residues. Germline V gene sequence: CDR1 MNHEY, CDR2 SMNVEV (reference sequence). The CDR3 is CVSGRAEQYF. The CDR3 region has the DNA TGTGTATCTGGCAGGGCCGAGCAGTACTTC.

The V gene is TRBV6-6, the J gene TRBJ2-5; 14 positions match TRBD2. The CDR3 is 15 amino acids. Trimming took 6 bases from V and 4 from J; bases not matched to a gene: 4. Germline V CDR1 and CDR2: MNHNY, SVGAGI (reference sequence). The DNA for the CDR3 is TGTGCCAGCAGGACTAGCGGGAGGGCCGGAGAGACCCAGTACTTC. Translating it yields CASRTSGRAGETQYF.

This sequence joins TRBV20-1 and TRBJ2-2; D may correspond to TRBD1 or TRBD2 (5 bases each). CDR1 and CDR2 (germline): DFQATT, SNEGSKA (reference sequence). V gave up 3 bases and J gave up 8 bases, with 16 bases separating them. The CDR3 loop spans 14 amino acids. CDR3 sequence: CSARRGGETGELFF. In DNA, the CDR3 is TGCAGTGCTAGGAGGGGCGGTGAGACAGGGGAGCTGTTTTTT.

This clonotype was observed many times. The chain employs TRBV28 and TRBJ2-7; D possibly corresponds to TRBD1 (6 bases). This CDR3 has 14 amino acids. V lost 5 bases, J lost 2 bases, and 13 bases lay in between. Germline CDR1 is MDHEN and CDR2 is SYDVKM. The CDR3 reads CASSPPGETYEQYF. The CDR3 DNA reads TGTGCCAGCAGTCCCCCAGGGGAAACCTACGAGCAGTACTTC.

This chain joins TRBV2 and TRBJ2-5; 11 nucleotides align to TRBD2. Unmatched junction bases numbered 10, after V lost 9 bases and J lost 1 base. Germline loops: CDR1 SNHLY, CDR2 FYNNEI. CDR3 length equals 16 residues. Here the CDR3 DNA reads TGTGCCAGTAAAGCCGTAGGGACTAGCGGCCAAGAGACCCAGTACTTC. The encoded protein is CASKAVGTSGQETQYF.

The chain is built from TRBV11-2 and TRBJ2-7; the match to TRBD2 covers 8 bases. The V and J ends lost 4 bases and 2 bases, in that order; junction bases with no gene match: 7. There are 15 residues in the CDR3. Germline CDR1 and CDR2: SGHAT and FQNNGV. For the CDR3, the DNA is TGTGCCAGCAGCTGGAGCGGGGGCCAAGCCTACGAGCAGTACTTC. Its translation is CASSWSGGQAYEQYF.

The sample holds a few counts of this clonotype. CDR3 coding DNA: TGTGCCAGCAGTTTAGGCTTAGGAGTGTCCAATGAGCAGTTCTTC. It is translated as CASSLGLGVSNEQFF. The J gene is TRBJ2-1, the V gene TRBV27; D remains ambiguous. Germline CDR1 and CDR2: MNHEY and SMNVEV (reference sequence). V was pared by 2 bases and J by 6 bases, with 14 bases between. The CDR3 runs 15 residues.

This clonotype was observed at least ten times. The rearrangement links TRBV6-4 to TRBJ1-6; TRBD1 agrees at 8 bases. Germline CDR1 reads MRHNA; CDR2 reads SNTAGT. This CDR3 is built from 15 residues. Trimming cost V 3 bases and J 9 bases; bases outside gene matches: 7. DNA for the CDR3: TGTGCCAGCAGTGAACGGGCAGGGGGCAGTTCACCCCTCCACTTT. This gives the protein CASSERAGGSSPLHF.

Details on this clonotype: The junction departs from the called germline gene at one end, perhaps through a read error. The CDR3 sequence: CNASRRGGANVLTF. The DNA of the CDR3 is TGCAATGCTAGCAGAAGGGGTGGGGCCAACGTCCTGACTTTC. The genes are TRBV20-1 and TRBJ2-6; D is possibly TRBD1 or TRBD2 (5 bases each). This CDR3 contains 14 residues. Germline V CDR1 and CDR2: DFQATT, SNEGSKA (reference sequence).

This clonotype was counted many times. This rearrangement joins TRBV21-1 to TRBJ2-3. TRBV21-1 is a pseudogene. The CDR3 consists of 9 residues. CDR3 loop: CACTDTQYF. For the CDR3, the DNA is TGTGCCTGCACAGATACGCAGTATTTT.

This clonotype has ten or more counts. The chain is built from TRBV7-6 and TRBJ2-3, with D perhaps matching TRBD2 (5 bases). Germline V gene sequence: CDR1 SGHVS, CDR2 FNYEAQ. Trimming took off 1 base at V and 2 bases at J, with 13 bases between the two ends. The CDR3 length is 16 residues. CDR3 DNA sequence: TGTGCCAGCAGCTTAGGTTCGGCGGGCCCCACAGATACGCAGTATTTT. It encodes CASSLGSAGPTDTQYF. Based on the CDR3 plus reference TRBV7-6 and TRBJ2-3, the full variable domain is GAGVSQSPRYKVTKRGQDVALRCDPISGHVSLYWYRQALGQGPEFLTYFNYEAQQDKSGLPNDRFSAERPEGSISTLTIQRTEQRDSAMYRCASSLGSAGPTDTQYFGPGTRLTVL.

In regard to this clonotype: A much larger clone differs by one base, so this may be a read error. The chain employs TRBV18 and TRBJ2-5, with no clear D. Germline loops: CDR1 KGHSH, CDR2 LQKENI. The CDR3 runs 14 residues. The V end lost 0 bases, the J end lost 11 bases, and 16 bases lay between the germline ends. CDR3 region: CASSPPSRRNEQYF. For the CDR3, the DNA is TGTGCCAGCTCACCACCTTCGCGTCGAAATGAGCAGTACTTC.

This rearrangement joins TRBV27 to TRBJ2-2; a weak D match, TRBD2 (5 bases). The germline CDR1 and CDR2 sequences are MNHEY and SMNVEV (reference sequence). The CDR3 has 14 residues. Trimming removed 2 bases at V and 6 bases at J, with 10 bases between. The CDR3 loop reads CASSLNLRAGELFF. For the CDR3, the DNA is TGTGCCAGCAGTTTAAACCTGCGGGCCGGGGAGCTGTTTTTT.

Only a few counts were recorded for this clonotype. At one boundary the junction diverges from the germline segment, which might be a read error. J is TRBJ1-2 and V is TRBV27; TRBD1 aligns across 9 bases. Germline V gives CDR1 MNHEY, CDR2 SMNVEV (reference sequence). The CDR3 totals 17 residues. DNA for the CDR3: TGTGCTAGCAGTTCCCCTTCCACAGGGGGCAATAGGAATGGCTACACCTTC. Translation: CASSSPSTGGNRNGYTF.

This clonotype turned up a few times. The CDR3 here is CASSLSLGTGQETQYF. DNA for the CDR3: TGTGCCAGCAGCTTGAGTTTAGGGACAGGACAAGAGACCCAGTACTTC. V gene TRBV5-5 combines with J gene TRBJ2-5, with 8 bases identical to TRBD1. This CDR3 is built from 16 residues. From germline, CDR1 is SGHKS and CDR2 YYEKEE (reference sequence). The V segment lost 1 base and the J segment 2 bases; nucleotides outside the gene matches: 7.

This clonotype was counted a few times. The rearrangement uses TRBV4-1 and TRBJ1-2; TRBD1 agrees at 10 bases. The CDR3 sequence is 14 residues long. CDR1 is MGHRA, CDR2 YSYEKL, per germline. Unmatched junction bases numbered 3, after V lost 2 bases and J lost 6 bases. The CDR3 bases are TGCGCCAGCAGCCAAATCGGGACAGGGGATGGCTACACCTTC. It yields the protein CASSQIGTGDGYTF.